Given below is one TCR beta chain in context. Its antigen is unidentified. The CDR3 extends over 15 amino acids. V lost 5 bases, J lost 8 bases, and 7 bases stayed unmatched. CDR1 and CDR2 (germline): LNHDA, SQIVND (reference sequence). Barcoded TCR alpha and TCR beta cDNA libraries with UMIs came from 5'RACE using constant-segment primers. TCRdb analysed the 5' RACE reads with MiXCR anew, one entry per CDR3 protein. The sample includes some 200,000 distinct CDR3 sequences, over 20% of them seen just once. The data stem from a study of T-cell memory formation after mild COVID-19. Whole-study results and caveats: For second-wave clones that peaked at day 37, SARS-CoV-2 specificity went unverified. Contracting clones localized mainly to CM and EM when CD4+ and mainly to EMRA when CD8+. That cross-reactive memory joined was suggested by some responding clones appearing in pre-infection memory.

V usage is TRBV19 and J usage is TRBJ2-1; 12 nucleotides agree with TRBD2. Input material: PBMCs or a T cell subset sorted from them (not recorded which). The TCR sequence derives from an adult woman who had mild COVID-19 (a few samples of this study predate the infection). Cell type and time point are not known. CDR3 nucleotides: TGTGCCAGTAGTCCACTAGCGGGAGGTTTTGATGAGCAGTTCTTC. Protein sequence: CASSPLAGGFDEQFF.